These 3 T cell receptor beta chains were all obtained from the same sample, sequenced in a study of cytomegalovirus exposure and HLA in healthy donors. The PCR had 60 Vbeta and 13 Jbeta primers. Clones were read by immunoSEQ multiplex PCR, and TCRdb kept only the in-frame ones, dropping some. The sample has about 110,000 clones; roughly 71% are singletons. The sequenced material came from PBMCs. The receptors were gathered from a male donor in good health and CMV-seropositive.

The count of this clone is one. V usage is TRBV5-4 and J usage is TRBJ2-2, with D perhaps matching TRBD1 (6 bases). Germline loops: CDR1 SGHNT, CDR2 YYREEE (reference sequence). There are 17 residues in the CDR3. Trimming removed 4 bases at V and 0 bases at J, with 16 bases between. The CDR3 sequence: CASSPGPRGANTGELFF. The CDR3 DNA reads TGTGCCAGCAGCCCGGGCCCCAGGGGCGCGAACACCGGGGAGCTGTTTTTT.

This chain links TRBV25-1 with TRBJ1-1; D possibly corresponds to TRBD1 (6 bases). The CDR3 contains 16 residues. The germline V gene encodes CDR1 MGHDK and CDR2 SYGVNS. The V end lost 2 bases, the J end lost 5 bases, and 18 bases lay between the germline ends. The CDR3 loop reads CASSEGGGGAKTEAFF. As DNA, the CDR3 is TGTGCCAGCAGTGAAGGGGGCGGAGGAGCCAAGACTGAAGCTTTCTTT.

This chain uses TRBV7-2 with TRBJ1-1; the match to TRBD1 covers 9 bases. Germline V gives CDR1 SGHTA, CDR2 FQGNSA. The length of the CDR3 is 16 residues. The V segment lost 2 bases and the J segment 1 base; nucleotides outside the gene matches: 5. CDR3 nucleotides: TGTGCCAGCAGCTTACGACCGGGACAGGGGAACACTGAAGCTTTCTTT. Translated, it gives CASSLRPGQGNTEAFF.